This T cell receptor (beta chain) stems from a study of T-cell reconstitution after alpha-beta-depleted transplantation in children. Trimming took 0 bases from V and 2 from J, leaving 9 bases between them. CDR3 size: 14 residues. Germline loops: CDR1 SGHRS, CDR2 YFSETQ. The table lists this clonotype with many counts. The TCRbeta library incorporated unique molecular identifiers. TCRdb recomputed calls from the PCR reads with MiXCR, one row per CDR3 protein. The data contain about 600,000 distinct CDR3 sequences, roughly a tenth of them singletons. The chain combines TRBV5-1 with TRBJ2-7, with D perhaps assigned TRBD1 or TRBD2 (5 bases each). Sequencing used PBMCs from the stem cell graft donor, obtained from the stem cell graft. This TCR came from a human donor who donated a stem cell graft to a child with acute myeloid leukemia. In nucleotides, the CDR3 is TGCGCCAGCAGCTTGGGGGACCAAACCTACGAGCAGTACTTC. This codes for CASSLGDQTYEQYF.